This T cell receptor beta chain was retrieved from a study of radiotherapy plus CTLA-4 blockade in lung cancer. Study summary: Objective responses were documented in about 19% of patients, with disease control in roughly 31%. Study-level findings and limits: Reported findings show early blood T cell clone dynamics, with interferon-beta, best predicted response.

Alongside CTLA-4 blockade with ipilimumab, patients with chemo-refractory metastatic non-small-cell lung cancer received focal radiation. Profiling relied on immunoSEQ multiplex PCR, and the TCRdb table lists in-frame clones only, not all of them. The top ten hold less than 20% of the sample, which has roughly 45,000 clones, more than 60% seen once. A note on this clone: As yet, its antigen is unknown. One junction end does not reproduce the germline sequence, and a read error may be involved.

This CDR3 region has 16 residues. Germline V lookup: CDR1 GTSNPN, CDR2 SVGIG (reference sequence). The receptor comes from a human donor with non-small cell lung cancer who had a partial response to radiotherapy plus ipilimumab. The gene calls are TRBV30 and TRBJ1-4; D may be TRBD1 (5 bases). The specimen comprised peripheral blood, sampled from a patient treated with radiotherapy plus ipilimumab. CDR3 amino acids: CAWGVLLRATNEKLFF. The CDR3 region has the DNA TGTGCCTGGGGTGTACTTCTCAGGGCGACTAATGAAAAACTGTTTTTT.